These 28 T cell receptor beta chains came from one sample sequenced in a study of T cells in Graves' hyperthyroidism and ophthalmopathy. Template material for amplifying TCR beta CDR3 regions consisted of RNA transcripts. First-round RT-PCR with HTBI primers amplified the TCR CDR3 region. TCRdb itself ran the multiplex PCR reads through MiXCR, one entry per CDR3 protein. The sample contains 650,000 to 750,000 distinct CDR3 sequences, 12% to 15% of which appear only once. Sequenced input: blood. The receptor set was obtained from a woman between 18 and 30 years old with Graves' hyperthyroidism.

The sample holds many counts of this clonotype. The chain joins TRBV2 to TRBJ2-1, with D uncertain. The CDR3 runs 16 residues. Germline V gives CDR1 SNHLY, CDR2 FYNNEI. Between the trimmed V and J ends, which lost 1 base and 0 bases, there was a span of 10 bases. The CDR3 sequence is CASSEVRPVSYNEQFF. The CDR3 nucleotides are TGTGCCAGCAGTGAAGTGCGCCCGGTCTCCTACAATGAGCAGTTCTTC.

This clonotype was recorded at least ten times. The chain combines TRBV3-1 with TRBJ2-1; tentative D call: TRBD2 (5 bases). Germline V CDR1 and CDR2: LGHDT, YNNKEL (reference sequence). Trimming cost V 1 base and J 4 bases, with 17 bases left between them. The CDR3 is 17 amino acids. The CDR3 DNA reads TGTGCCAGCAGCCAAGGTAACCCGGGTCGGGGTTACAATGAGCAGTTCTTC. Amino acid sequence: CASSQGNPGRGYNEQFF.

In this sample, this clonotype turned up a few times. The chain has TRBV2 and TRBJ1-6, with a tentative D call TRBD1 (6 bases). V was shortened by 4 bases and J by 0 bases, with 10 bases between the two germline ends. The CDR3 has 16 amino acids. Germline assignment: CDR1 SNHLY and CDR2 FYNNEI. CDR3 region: CASSGTANSYNSPLHF. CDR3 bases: TGTGCCAGCAGTGGGACAGCCAACTCCTATAATTCACCCCTCCACTTT.

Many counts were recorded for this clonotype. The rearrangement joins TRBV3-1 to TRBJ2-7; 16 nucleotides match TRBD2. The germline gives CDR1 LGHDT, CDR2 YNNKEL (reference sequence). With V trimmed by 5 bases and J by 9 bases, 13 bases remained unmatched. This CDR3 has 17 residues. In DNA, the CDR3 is TGTGCCAGCAGCTTCGGGACTAGCGGGAGGGCCGGTCGTCGGCAGTACTTC. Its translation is CASSFGTSGRAGRRQYF.

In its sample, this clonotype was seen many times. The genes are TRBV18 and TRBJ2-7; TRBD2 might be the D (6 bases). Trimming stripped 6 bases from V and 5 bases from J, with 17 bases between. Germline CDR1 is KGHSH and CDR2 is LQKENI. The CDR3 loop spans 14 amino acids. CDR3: CASSLLQEGHEQYF. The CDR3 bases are TGTGCCAGCTCCCTACTTCAGGAGGGCCACGAGCAGTACTTC. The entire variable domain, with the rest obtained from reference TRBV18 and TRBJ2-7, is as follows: NAGVMQNPRHLVRRRGQEARLRCSPMKGHSHVYWYRQLPEEGLKFMVYLQKENIIDESGMPKERFSAEFPKEGPSILRIQQVVRGDSAAYFCASSLLQEGHEQYFGPGTRLTVT.

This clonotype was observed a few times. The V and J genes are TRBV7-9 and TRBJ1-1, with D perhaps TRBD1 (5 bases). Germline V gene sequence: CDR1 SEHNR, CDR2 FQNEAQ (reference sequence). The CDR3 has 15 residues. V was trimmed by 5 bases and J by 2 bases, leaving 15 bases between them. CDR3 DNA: TGTGCCAGCAGCCAAGGGACGGCGAGTAACACTGAAGCTTTCTTT. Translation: CASSQGTASNTEAFF.

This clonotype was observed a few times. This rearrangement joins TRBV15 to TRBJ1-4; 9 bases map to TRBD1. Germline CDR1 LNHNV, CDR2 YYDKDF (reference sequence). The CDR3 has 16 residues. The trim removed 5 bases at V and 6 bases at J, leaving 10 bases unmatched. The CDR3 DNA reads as TGTGCCACCAGCGGGGAAATGGGACAGGGCGATGAAAAACTGTTTTTT. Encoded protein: CATSGEMGQGDEKLFF.

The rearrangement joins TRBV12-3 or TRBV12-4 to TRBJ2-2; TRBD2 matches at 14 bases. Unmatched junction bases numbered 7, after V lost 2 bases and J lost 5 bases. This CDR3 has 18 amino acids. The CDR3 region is CASSLPKGLAGGTGELFF. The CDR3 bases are TGTGCCAGCAGTTTACCCAAAGGACTAGCGGGAGGTACCGGGGAGCTGTTTTTT.

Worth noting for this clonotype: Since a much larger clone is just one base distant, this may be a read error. The CDR3 sequence is CASNHKKGGGSNQPQHF. DNA for the CDR3: TGTGCCAGCAATCACAAAAAGGGGGGGGGAAGCAATCAGCCCCAGCATTTT. This sequence joins TRBV28 and TRBJ1-5, with TRBD1 as a possible D gene (6 bases). V lost 7 bases and J 1 base, leaving 20 bases between the germline ends. CDR1 is MDHEN, CDR2 SYDVKM, per germline. This CDR3 comprises 17 residues.

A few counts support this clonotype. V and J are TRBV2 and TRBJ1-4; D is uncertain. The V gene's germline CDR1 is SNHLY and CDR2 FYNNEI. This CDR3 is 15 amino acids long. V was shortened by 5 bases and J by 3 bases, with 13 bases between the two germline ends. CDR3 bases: TGTGCCAGCAGTCTAGACGGCGGAGCTAATGAAAAACTGTTTTTT. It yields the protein CASSLDGGANEKLFF.

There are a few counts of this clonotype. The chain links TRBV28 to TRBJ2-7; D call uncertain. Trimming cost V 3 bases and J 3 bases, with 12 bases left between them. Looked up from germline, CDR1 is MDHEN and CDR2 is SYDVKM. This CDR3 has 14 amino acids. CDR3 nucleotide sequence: TGTGCCAGCAGTTTTAACCCATCGAGCTACGAGCAGTACTTC. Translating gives CASSFNPSSYEQYF.

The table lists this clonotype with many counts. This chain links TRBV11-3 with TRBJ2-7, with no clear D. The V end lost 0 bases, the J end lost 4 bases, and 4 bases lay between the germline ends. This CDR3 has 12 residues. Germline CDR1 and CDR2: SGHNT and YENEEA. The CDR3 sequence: CASSLERYEQYF. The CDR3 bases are TGTGCCAGCAGCTTAGAGCGGTACGAGCAGTACTTC.

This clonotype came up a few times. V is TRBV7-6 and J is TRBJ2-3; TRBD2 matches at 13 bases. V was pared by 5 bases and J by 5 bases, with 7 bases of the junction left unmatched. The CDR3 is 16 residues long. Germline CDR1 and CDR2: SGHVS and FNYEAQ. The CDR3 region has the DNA TGTGCCAGCAGCATAGGACTAGCGGGAGCAGGAGATACGCAGTATTTT. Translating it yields CASSIGLAGAGDTQYF.

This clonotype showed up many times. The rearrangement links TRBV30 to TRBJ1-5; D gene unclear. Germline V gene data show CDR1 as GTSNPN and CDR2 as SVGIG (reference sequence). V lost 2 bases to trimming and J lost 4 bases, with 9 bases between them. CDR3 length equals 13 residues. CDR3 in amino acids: CAWSLGVNQPQHF. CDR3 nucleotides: TGTGCCTGGAGTCTGGGAGTTAATCAGCCCCAGCATTTT.

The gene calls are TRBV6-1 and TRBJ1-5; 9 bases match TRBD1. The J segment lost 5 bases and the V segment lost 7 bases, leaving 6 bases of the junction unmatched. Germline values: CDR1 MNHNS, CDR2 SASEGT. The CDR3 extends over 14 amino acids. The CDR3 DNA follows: TGTGCCAGCAAAGAGGGACAGGGTGATCAGCCCCAGCATTTT. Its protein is CASKEGQGDQPQHF.

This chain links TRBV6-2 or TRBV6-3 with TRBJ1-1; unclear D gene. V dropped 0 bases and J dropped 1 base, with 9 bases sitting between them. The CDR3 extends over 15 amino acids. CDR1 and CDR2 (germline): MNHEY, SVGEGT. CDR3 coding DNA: TGTGCCAGCAGTTACTCGAGCATACCGAACACTGAAGCTTTCTTT. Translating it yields CASSYSSIPNTEAFF.

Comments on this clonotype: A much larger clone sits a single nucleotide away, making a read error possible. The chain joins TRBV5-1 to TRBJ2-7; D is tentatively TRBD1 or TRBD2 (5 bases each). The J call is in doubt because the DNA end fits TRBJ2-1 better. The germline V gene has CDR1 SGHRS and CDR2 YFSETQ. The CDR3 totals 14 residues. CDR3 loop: CASSLDPGTYEQFF. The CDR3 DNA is TGCGCCAGCAGCTTGGACCCTGGGACCTACGAGCAGTTCTTC.

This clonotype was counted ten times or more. The CDR3 sequence is CSVVGGKGEAYNEQFF. The CDR3 DNA follows: TGCAGCGTTGTCGGCGGCAAGGGGGAGGCCTACAATGAGCAGTTCTTC. V usage is TRBV29-1 and J usage is TRBJ2-1; perhaps D is TRBD1 or TRBD2 (6 bases each). This CDR3 has 16 amino acids. V was clipped by 4 bases and J by 2 bases, with 18 bases between them. Germline V gene data show CDR1 as SQVTM and CDR2 as ANQGSEA.

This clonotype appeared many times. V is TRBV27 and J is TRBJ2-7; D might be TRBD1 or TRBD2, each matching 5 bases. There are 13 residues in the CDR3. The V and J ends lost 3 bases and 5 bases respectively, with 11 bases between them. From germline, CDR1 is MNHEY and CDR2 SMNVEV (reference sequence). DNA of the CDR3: TGTGCCAGCAGTTTGGCAGGGAGCCACGAGCAGTACTTC. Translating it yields CASSLAGSHEQYF.

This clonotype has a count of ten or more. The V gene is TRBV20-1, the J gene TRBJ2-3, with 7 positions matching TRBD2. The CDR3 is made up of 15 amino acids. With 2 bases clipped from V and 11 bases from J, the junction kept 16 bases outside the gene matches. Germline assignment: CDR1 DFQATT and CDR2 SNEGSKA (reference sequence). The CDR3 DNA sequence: TGCAGTGCTAGAAGGCTAGCGGCTCGTTCGGGAGGGCAGTATTTT. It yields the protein CSARRLAARSGGQYF.

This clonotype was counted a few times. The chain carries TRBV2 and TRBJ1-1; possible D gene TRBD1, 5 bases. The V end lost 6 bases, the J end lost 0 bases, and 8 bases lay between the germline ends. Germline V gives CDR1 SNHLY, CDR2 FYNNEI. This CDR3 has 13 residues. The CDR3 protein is CASRGLVNTEAFF. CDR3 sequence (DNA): TGTGCCAGCAGGGGGCTAGTGAACACTGAAGCTTTCTTT.

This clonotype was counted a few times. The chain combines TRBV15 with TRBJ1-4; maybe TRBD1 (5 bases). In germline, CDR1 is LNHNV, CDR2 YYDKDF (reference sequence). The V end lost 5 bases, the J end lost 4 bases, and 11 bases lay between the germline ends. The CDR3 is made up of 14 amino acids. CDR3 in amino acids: CATSVQAINEKLFF. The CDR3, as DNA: TGTGCCACCAGCGTACAGGCGATTAATGAAAAACTGTTTTTT.

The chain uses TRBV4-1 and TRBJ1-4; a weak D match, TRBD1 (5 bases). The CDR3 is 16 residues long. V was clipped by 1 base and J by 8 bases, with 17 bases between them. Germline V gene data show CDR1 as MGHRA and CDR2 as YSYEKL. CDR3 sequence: CASSQGSGVRREKLFF. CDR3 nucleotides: TGCGCCAGCAGCCAAGGTTCGGGGGTGCGGAGAGAAAAACTGTTTTTT.

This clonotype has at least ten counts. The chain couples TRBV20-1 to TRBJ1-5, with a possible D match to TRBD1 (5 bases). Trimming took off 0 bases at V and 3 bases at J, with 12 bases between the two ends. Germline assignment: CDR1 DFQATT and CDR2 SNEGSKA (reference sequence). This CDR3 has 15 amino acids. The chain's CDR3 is CSARDLRQPNQPQHF. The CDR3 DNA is TGCAGTGCTAGAGATCTCAGACAGCCCAATCAGCCCCAGCATTTT.

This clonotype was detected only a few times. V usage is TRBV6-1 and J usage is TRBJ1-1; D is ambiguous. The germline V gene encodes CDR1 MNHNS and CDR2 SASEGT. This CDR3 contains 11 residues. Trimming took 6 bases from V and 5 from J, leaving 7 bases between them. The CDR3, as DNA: TGTGCCAGCAGGGTTGGTACTGAAGCTTTCTTT. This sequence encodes CASRVGTEAFF.

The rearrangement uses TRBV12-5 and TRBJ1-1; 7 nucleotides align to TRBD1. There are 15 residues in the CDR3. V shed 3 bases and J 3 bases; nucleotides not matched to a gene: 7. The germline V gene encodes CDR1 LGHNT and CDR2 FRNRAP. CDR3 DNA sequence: TGTGCTAGTGGTTTATGGAGGGGGCTGTACACTGAAGCTTTCTTT. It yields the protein CASGLWRGLYTEAFF.

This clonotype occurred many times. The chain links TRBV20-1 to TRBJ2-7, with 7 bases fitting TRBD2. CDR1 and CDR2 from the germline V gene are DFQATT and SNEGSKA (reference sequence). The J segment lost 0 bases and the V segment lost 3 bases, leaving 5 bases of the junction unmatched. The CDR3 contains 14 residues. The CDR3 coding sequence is TGCAGTGCTAGGTTGGGACTACTCTCCTACGAGCAGTACTTC. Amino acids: CSARLGLLSYEQYF.

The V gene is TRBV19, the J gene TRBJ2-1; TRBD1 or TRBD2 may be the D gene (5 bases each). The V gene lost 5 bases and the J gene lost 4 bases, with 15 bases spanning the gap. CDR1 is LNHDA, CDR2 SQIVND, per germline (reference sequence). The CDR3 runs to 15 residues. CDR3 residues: CASSGGGRQYNEQFF. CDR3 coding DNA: TGTGCCAGTAGTGGCGGTGGGAGACAGTACAATGAGCAGTTCTTC.